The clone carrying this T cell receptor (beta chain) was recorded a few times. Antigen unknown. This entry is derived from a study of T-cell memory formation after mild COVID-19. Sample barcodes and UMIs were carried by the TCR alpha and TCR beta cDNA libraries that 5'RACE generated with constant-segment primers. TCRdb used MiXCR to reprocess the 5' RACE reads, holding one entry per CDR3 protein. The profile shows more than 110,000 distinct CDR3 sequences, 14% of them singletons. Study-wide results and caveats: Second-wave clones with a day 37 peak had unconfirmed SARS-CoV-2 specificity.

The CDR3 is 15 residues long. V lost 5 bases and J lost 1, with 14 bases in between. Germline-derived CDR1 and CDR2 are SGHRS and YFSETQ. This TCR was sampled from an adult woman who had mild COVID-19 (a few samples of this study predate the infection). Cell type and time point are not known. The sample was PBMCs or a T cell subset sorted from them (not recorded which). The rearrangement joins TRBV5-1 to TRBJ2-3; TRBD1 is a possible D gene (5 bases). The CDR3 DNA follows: TGCGCCAGCAGGAGTGAGACAGTCCGCACAGATACGCAGTATTTT. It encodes CASRSETVRTDTQYF.